A selection of T cell receptor beta chains follows, all from one sample in a study of blood T cell repertoires in COVID-19. Generated by immunoSEQ multiplex PCR, the TCRdb table keeps only in-frame clones and is missing some. This sample has approximately 80,000 clones, with around 81% found just once. Sequenced sample: peripheral blood. The receptors were sampled from a man aged 80 or over with acute or convalescent COVID-19. The CDR3 runs from the conserved cysteine through the conserved F or W. The order of the fields is D gene, CDR3 length, J gene, clone size, V gene, CDR3 DNA, CDR3 protein. The D gene is left open where the match is weak. Rows give clone size only sometimes, using once, few, many, or a class for an expanded clone.

d_call: .; cdr3_length: 14; j_call: TRBJ1-1; clone_size: .; v_call: TRBV6-1; cdr3_nt: TGTGCCAGCAGTGATGGCCCAGGGAGGGCTCGAGCTTTCTTT; cdr3_aa: CASSDGPGRARAFF
d_call: TRBD1; cdr3_length: 14; j_call: TRBJ1-4; clone_size: .; v_call: TRBV27; cdr3_nt: TGTGCCAGCAGGCGCCGGGACAGGAGTGAAAAACTGTTTTTT; cdr3_aa: CASRRRDRSEKLFF
d_call: .; cdr3_length: 14; j_call: TRBJ2-2; clone_size: .; v_call: TRBV5-4; cdr3_nt: TGTGCCAGCAGCTTGGAACTAGCATCCGGGGAGCTGTTTTTT; cdr3_aa: CASSLELASGELFF
d_call: .; cdr3_length: 14; j_call: TRBJ2-2; clone_size: .; v_call: TRBV4-3; cdr3_nt: TGCGCCAGCAGCCAAGAGAGGGTTACCGGGGAGCTGTTTTTT; cdr3_aa: CASSQERVTGELFF
d_call: .; cdr3_length: 14; j_call: TRBJ2-3; clone_size: .; v_call: TRBV2; cdr3_nt: TGTGCCAGCAGTGTAATAGTTAGCACAGATACGCAGTATTTT; cdr3_aa: CASSVIVSTDTQYF
d_call: .; cdr3_length: 14; j_call: TRBJ1-2; clone_size: once; v_call: TRBV7-3; cdr3_nt: TGTGCCAGCAGCTTAAAACCCCTAAACTATGGCTACACCTTC; cdr3_aa: CASSLKPLNYGYTF
d_call: TRBD2; cdr3_length: 14; j_call: TRBJ2-1; clone_size: .; v_call: TRBV6-6; cdr3_nt: TGTGCCAGCAGTTACTCGGGGGGGAATAATGAGCAGTTCTTC; cdr3_aa: CASSYSGGNNEQFF
d_call: .; cdr3_length: 15; j_call: TRBJ2-2; clone_size: .; v_call: TRBV7-2; cdr3_nt: TGTGCCAGCAGCTTAACCCGAGGCCCTTCCGGGGAGCTGTTTTTT; cdr3_aa: CASSLTRGPSGELFF
d_call: .; cdr3_length: 13; j_call: TRBJ1-1; clone_size: .; v_call: TRBV7-3; cdr3_nt: TGTGCCAGCAGCTTAGAGGGAAGCACTGAAGCTTTCTTT; cdr3_aa: CASSLEGSTEAFF
d_call: .; cdr3_length: 13; j_call: TRBJ2-7; clone_size: .; v_call: TRBV12-3/TRBV12-4; cdr3_nt: TGTGCCAGCAGTCCGAGGACAGTCTACGAGCAGTACTTC; cdr3_aa: CASSPRTVYEQYF
d_call: TRBD1; cdr3_length: 15; j_call: TRBJ1-4; clone_size: .; v_call: TRBV7-2; cdr3_nt: TGTGCCAGCAGCCTCGGGACAGGGGGTGGAGAAAAACTGTTTTTT; cdr3_aa: CASSLGTGGGEKLFF
d_call: TRBD1; cdr3_length: 14; j_call: TRBJ2-7; clone_size: .; v_call: TRBV5-6; cdr3_nt: TGTGCCAGCAGCTTCCGGGACAGGACCTACGAGCAGTACTTC; cdr3_aa: CASSFRDRTYEQYF
d_call: TRBD2; cdr3_length: 14; j_call: TRBJ2-1; clone_size: .; v_call: TRBV7-9; cdr3_nt: TGTGCCAGCAGCTTGACTAGCGGATACAATGAGCAGTTCTTC; cdr3_aa: CASSLTSGYNEQFF
d_call: TRBD1; cdr3_length: 16; j_call: TRBJ2-2; clone_size: .; v_call: TRBV24-1; cdr3_nt: TGTGCCACCGGGAGCCGCGGACAGGGCTTTACCGGGGAGCTGTTTTTT; cdr3_aa: CATGSRGQGFTGELFF
d_call: .; cdr3_length: 15; j_call: TRBJ2-7; clone_size: .; v_call: TRBV7-9; cdr3_nt: TGTGCCAGCAGCTTAGCGGGGGCCTTCTCCTACGAGCAGTACTTC; cdr3_aa: CASSLAGAFSYEQYF
d_call: .; cdr3_length: 13; j_call: TRBJ1-1; clone_size: .; v_call: TRBV11-3; cdr3_nt: TGTGCCAGCAGCTTCGGGAGAGGGACTGAAGCTTTCTTT; cdr3_aa: CASSFGRGTEAFF
d_call: TRBD1; cdr3_length: 15; j_call: TRBJ1-2; clone_size: .; v_call: TRBV5-6; cdr3_nt: TGTGCCAGCAGGGTCGGACAGGGTCATAACTATGGCTACACCTTC; cdr3_aa: CASRVGQGHNYGYTF
d_call: .; cdr3_length: 14; j_call: TRBJ2-7; clone_size: .; v_call: TRBV5-1; cdr3_nt: TGCGCCAGCAGCTTGGCATGGACAGTTTCCGAGCAGTACTTC; cdr3_aa: CASSLAWTVSEQYF
d_call: .; cdr3_length: 13; j_call: TRBJ1-1; clone_size: few; v_call: TRBV3-1/TRBV3-2; cdr3_nt: TGTGCCAGCAGCCAAGGGGAGGCCACTGAAGCTTTCTTT; cdr3_aa: CASSQGEATEAFF
d_call: .; cdr3_length: 12; j_call: TRBJ2-7; clone_size: few; v_call: TRBV18; cdr3_nt: TGTGCCAGCTCTCGGCAGGGCTACGAGCAGTACTTC; cdr3_aa: CASSRQGYEQYF
d_call: TRBD1; cdr3_length: 17; j_call: TRBJ1-1; clone_size: .; v_call: TRBV6-6; cdr3_nt: TGTGCCAGCAGTCGTCCTCCGGGACAGGGGCAGAACACTGAAGCTTTCTTT; cdr3_aa: CASSRPPGQGQNTEAFF
d_call: TRBD1; cdr3_length: 14; j_call: TRBJ2-7; clone_size: .; v_call: TRBV7-9; cdr3_nt: TGTGCCAGCAGCTCCGGGACAGGGCTCGACGAGCAGTACTTC; cdr3_aa: CASSSGTGLDEQYF
d_call: .; cdr3_length: 14; j_call: TRBJ1-1; clone_size: .; v_call: TRBV11-2; cdr3_nt: TGTGCCAGCAGTTTCAACACGAGGTCCTTCGAAGCTTTCTTT; cdr3_aa: CASSFNTRSFEAFF
d_call: .; cdr3_length: 14; j_call: TRBJ2-3; clone_size: once; v_call: TRBV5-1; cdr3_nt: TGCGCCAGCAGCCAAGGACAGCAGGAGGATACGCAGTATTTT; cdr3_aa: CASSQGQQEDTQYF
d_call: TRBD1; cdr3_length: 16; j_call: TRBJ1-2; clone_size: .; v_call: TRBV19; cdr3_nt: TGTGCCAGTACCCCACTAGACAGGGGTTATAACTATGGCTACACCTTC; cdr3_aa: CASTPLDRGYNYGYTF
d_call: TRBD2; cdr3_length: 14; j_call: TRBJ2-1; clone_size: .; v_call: TRBV18; cdr3_nt: TGTGCCAGCTCACCGGGACTAGCGGGCTATGAGCAGTTCTTC; cdr3_aa: CASSPGLAGYEQFF
d_call: .; cdr3_length: 15; j_call: TRBJ2-3; clone_size: .; v_call: TRBV3-1/TRBV3-2; cdr3_nt: TGTGCCAGCAGTCCCGGGAAAGCTAGCACAGATACGCAGTATTTT; cdr3_aa: CASSPGKASTDTQYF
d_call: .; cdr3_length: 14; j_call: TRBJ2-1; clone_size: .; v_call: TRBV5-5; cdr3_nt: TGTGCCAGCATTCGTGGCGGTTCCTACAATGAGCAGTTCTTC; cdr3_aa: CASIRGGSYNEQFF
d_call: .; cdr3_length: 14; j_call: TRBJ1-1; clone_size: .; v_call: TRBV6-5; cdr3_nt: TGTGCCAGCAGACTGGGACATACGAACACTGAAGCTTTCTTT; cdr3_aa: CASRLGHTNTEAFF
d_call: .; cdr3_length: 16; j_call: TRBJ2-1; clone_size: .; v_call: TRBV4-1; cdr3_nt: TGCGCCAGCAGCCAGGGCACAGTGGGCGTCTACAATGAGCAGTTCTTC; cdr3_aa: CASSQGTVGVYNEQFF
d_call: TRBD2; cdr3_length: 14; j_call: TRBJ2-1; clone_size: .; v_call: TRBV29-1; cdr3_nt: TGCAGCGTGAAAGGACTAGCGGGAGGGAGTGAGCAGTTCTTC; cdr3_aa: CSVKGLAGGSEQFF
d_call: .; cdr3_length: 12; j_call: TRBJ2-7; clone_size: .; v_call: TRBV5-4; cdr3_nt: TGTGCCAGCAGCCCTACAGTGGGCAAGCAGTACTTC; cdr3_aa: CASSPTVGKQYF
d_call: .; cdr3_length: 16; j_call: TRBJ1-1; clone_size: .; v_call: TRBV27; cdr3_nt: TGTGCCAGCAGTTTTCGGACAGCCACCCTCAACACTGAAGCTTTCTTT; cdr3_aa: CASSFRTATLNTEAFF
d_call: TRBD2; cdr3_length: 16; j_call: TRBJ2-1; clone_size: .; v_call: TRBV6-5; cdr3_nt: TGTGCCAGCAGTTACTTGACTAGCGGATCCTACAATGAGCAGTTCTTC; cdr3_aa: CASSYLTSGSYNEQFF
d_call: TRBD1; cdr3_length: 15; j_call: TRBJ1-5; clone_size: .; v_call: TRBV18; cdr3_nt: TGTGCCAGCTCACCGCAGGGGGCGAAGAATCAGCCCCAGCATTTT; cdr3_aa: CASSPQGAKNQPQHF
d_call: .; cdr3_length: 20; j_call: TRBJ1-2; clone_size: .; v_call: TRBV21-1; cdr3_nt: TGTGCCAGCAGCAAAAGTAGGCTGAAGGGACAGGGCTTTGCTAACTATGGCTACACCTTC; cdr3_aa: CASSKSRLKGQGFANYGYTF
d_call: .; cdr3_length: 17; j_call: TRBJ1-5; clone_size: few; v_call: TRBV21-1; cdr3_nt: TGTGCCAGCAGCAAAGGGGACAGGGAGGTGTTAGACCAGCCCCAGCATTTT; cdr3_aa: CASSKGDREVLDQPQHF
d_call: .; cdr3_length: 13; j_call: TRBJ2-5; clone_size: .; v_call: TRBV6-5; cdr3_nt: TGTGCCAGCGAGCACCGGTACCAAGAGACCCAGTACTTC; cdr3_aa: CASEHRYQETQYF
d_call: TRBD1; cdr3_length: 14; j_call: TRBJ1-2; clone_size: .; v_call: TRBV28; cdr3_nt: TGTGCCAGCAGTTTAATGCAGGGGGCGTATGGCTACACCTTC; cdr3_aa: CASSLMQGAYGYTF
d_call: TRBD2; cdr3_length: 16; j_call: TRBJ2-5; clone_size: once; v_call: TRBV28; cdr3_nt: TGTGCCAGCAGTTCTCCTAGCGGGAGCGATTGGGAGACCCAGTACTTC; cdr3_aa: CASSSPSGSDWETQYF
d_call: .; cdr3_length: 16; j_call: TRBJ1-2; clone_size: .; v_call: TRBV27; cdr3_nt: TGTGCCAGCAGTTTGAATTGGGACATAGCTAACTATGGCTACACCTTC; cdr3_aa: CASSLNWDIANYGYTF
d_call: .; cdr3_length: 16; j_call: TRBJ2-1; clone_size: .; v_call: TRBV9; cdr3_nt: TGTGCCAGCAGCGTAGGAGCAGGGATGATCTACAATGAGCAGTTCTTC; cdr3_aa: CASSVGAGMIYNEQFF
d_call: .; cdr3_length: 15; j_call: TRBJ2-5; clone_size: .; v_call: TRBV19; cdr3_nt: TGTGCCAGTAGTATAGATCTGGCGAGGGTCGGGACCCAGTACTTC; cdr3_aa: CASSIDLARVGTQYF
d_call: TRBD1; cdr3_length: 14; j_call: TRBJ2-2; clone_size: .; v_call: TRBV6-6; cdr3_nt: TGTGCCAGCAGTTACAGACAGGGGGCCGGGGAGCTGTTTTTT; cdr3_aa: CASSYRQGAGELFF
d_call: .; cdr3_length: 11; j_call: TRBJ2-5; clone_size: .; v_call: TRBV6-2/TRBV6-3; cdr3_nt: TGTGCCAGCAGTTTAGCAGAGACCCAGTACTTC; cdr3_aa: CASSLAETQYF
d_call: .; cdr3_length: 14; j_call: TRBJ1-6; clone_size: many; v_call: TRBV10-2; cdr3_nt: TGCGCCAGCAGTGTGACGGGCGGGAGCTCACCCCTCCACTTT; cdr3_aa: CASSVTGGSSPLHF
d_call: .; cdr3_length: 14; j_call: TRBJ2-5; clone_size: .; v_call: TRBV28; cdr3_nt: TGTGCCAGCAGTCCCAAGGGCGCGGGAGAGACCCAGTACTTC; cdr3_aa: CASSPKGAGETQYF
d_call: .; cdr3_length: 15; j_call: TRBJ2-6; clone_size: .; v_call: TRBV5-6; cdr3_nt: TGTGCCAGCAGTTACAGGAGCTCTGGGGCCAACGTCCTGACTTTC; cdr3_aa: CASSYRSSGANVLTF
d_call: .; cdr3_length: 13; j_call: TRBJ2-5; clone_size: .; v_call: TRBV6-5; cdr3_nt: TGTGCCAGCAGCCACTCCTCTGAGGAGACCCAGTACTTC; cdr3_aa: CASSHSSEETQYF
d_call: .; cdr3_length: 17; j_call: TRBJ2-2; clone_size: .; v_call: TRBV19; cdr3_nt: TGTGCCAGTAGTATCCAGACAGGGCGGGGGAACACCGGGGAGCTGTTTTTT; cdr3_aa: CASSIQTGRGNTGELFF
d_call: TRBD1; cdr3_length: 17; j_call: TRBJ1-3; clone_size: .; v_call: TRBV28; cdr3_nt: TGTGCCAGCAGTCGAACAACAGGGGCTCCCTCTGGAAACACCATATATTTT; cdr3_aa: CASSRTTGAPSGNTIYF
d_call: TRBD1; cdr3_length: 18; j_call: TRBJ1-1; clone_size: .; v_call: TRBV5-5; cdr3_nt: TGTGCCAGCAGCTTGGAAGTTATCAGGGGGTACAGGAACACTGAAGCTTTCTTT; cdr3_aa: CASSLEVIRGYRNTEAFF
d_call: TRBD1; cdr3_length: 15; j_call: TRBJ1-1; clone_size: .; v_call: TRBV5-4; cdr3_nt: TGTGCCAGCAGCTTGGGACAGGGGATATACACTGAAGCTTTCTTT; cdr3_aa: CASSLGQGIYTEAFF